The 5 T cell receptor beta chains listed next were all sequenced from one sample in a study of regulatory and conventional T cells in RAG deficiency. Produced via immunoSEQ multiplex PCR; TCRdb's table is partial and in-frame only. The profile shows roughly 30,000 clones, 90% to 96% of them singletons. Blood CD4+ CD25-low CD127-high conventional T cells supplied the genomic DNA template. This sample also appeared in a second study, on regulatory T cells. As that study records: The PCR used 52 TRBV and 13 TRBJ primers.

Sequenced material: CD25- CD4+ T cells sorted from blood. The receptors were sampled from a human donor in good health.

The chain employs TRBV29-1 and TRBJ1-1; TRBD1 might be the D (5 bases). Trimming took off 4 bases at V and 0 bases at J, with 9 bases between the two ends. The germline CDR1 and CDR2 sequences are SQVTM and ANQGSEA. The CDR3 is 13 residues long. The CDR3 reads CSVAQGLNTEAFF. The CDR3, as DNA: TGCAGCGTTGCTCAGGGTTTGAACACTGAAGCTTTCTTT.

This rearrangement joins TRBV18 to TRBJ2-6, with 8 bases matching TRBD1. Losses at the gene ends were 3 bases for V and 0 bases for J; bases not matched to a gene: 7. This CDR3 spans 18 amino acids. CDR1 is KGHSH, CDR2 LQKENI, per germline. CDR3 sequence: CASSPGQGNPSGANVLTF. In nucleotides, the CDR3 is TGTGCCAGCTCACCTGGACAGGGCAACCCCTCTGGGGCCAACGTCCTGACTTTC. The full variable domain, its missing parts supplied by reference TRBV18 and TRBJ2-6, is NAGVMQNPRHLVRRRGQEARLRCSPMKGHSHVYWYRQLPEEGLKFMVYLQKENIIDESGMPKERFSAEFPKEGPSILRIQQVVRGDSAAYFCASSPGQGNPSGANVLTFGAGSRLTVL.

This clone was found once. CDR3 DNA sequence: TGTGCCAGTAGTAGACTGGGCTCGGGAGTGTCACCCCTCCACTTT. Translating it yields CASSRLGSGVSPLHF. This chain uses TRBV19 with TRBJ1-6; the D is unclear. Trimming left V 4 bases short and J 10 bases short, with 17 bases between. This CDR3 has 15 residues. Per germline, CDR1 LNHDA and CDR2 SQIVND (reference sequence).

As to this clone: Other nucleotide sequences from this sample produce the same CDR3. V usage is TRBV9 and J usage is TRBJ1-6; a weak D match, TRBD1 (5 bases). V lost 0 bases and J lost 3, with 7 bases in between. This CDR3 has 15 residues. Germline assignment: CDR1 SGDLS and CDR2 YYNGEE. In nucleotides, the CDR3 is TGTGCCAGCAGCGTAGGTCAGGGCTATAATTCACCCCTCCACTTT. This gives the protein CASSVGQGYNSPLHF.

The V call is TRBV6-5, the J call TRBJ2-5; D not resolved. The closer fit of TRBJ2-7 to the DNA end suggests the J call may be wrong. Germline assignment: CDR1 MNHEY and CDR2 SVGAGI. This CDR3 region has 15 residues. The CDR3 spells CASSYLALAIYEQYF. CDR3 DNA: TGTGCCAGCAGTTACTTGGCTTTAGCTATCTACGAGCAGTACTTC.